Shown below are 26 T cell receptor beta chains from a single sample sequenced in a study of T cell responses to AZD1222 COVID-19 vaccine. Profiling relied on immunoSEQ multiplex PCR, and the TCRdb table lists in-frame clones only, not all of them. The data show more than 35,000 clones, around 80% seen once. Sequencing used peripheral blood, obtained on day 0 of AZD1222 vaccination. These receptors were collected from an adult in good health.

The V call is TRBV7-9, the J call TRBJ1-6, with 9 bases lining up with TRBD1. CDR3 size: 15 residues. The V and J ends lost 5 bases and 8 bases, in that order; junction bases with no gene match: 7. Germline CDR1 is SEHNR and CDR2 is FQNEAQ (reference sequence). The CDR3 region is CASSRWDRVDSPLHF. The CDR3, as DNA: TGTGCCAGCAGCCGATGGGACAGGGTTGATTCACCCCTCCACTTT.

The chain couples TRBV10-3 to TRBJ1-1; 9 bases agree with TRBD1. V lost 11 bases and J lost 5; bases outside the gene matches: 9. The CDR3 is 13 residues long. CDR1 is ENHRY, CDR2 SYGVKD, per germline. The CDR3 DNA sequence: TGTGCCCTGCGGGGACAGGGTAAAACTGAAGCTTTCTTT. This translates into CALRGQGKTEAFF.

This clone was seen a few times. V and J are TRBV15 and TRBJ1-2; 7 nucleotides match TRBD1. Per germline, CDR1 LNHNV and CDR2 YYDKDF (reference sequence). There are 13 residues in the CDR3. Losses at the gene ends were 2 bases for V and 6 bases for J; bases not matched to a gene: 3. The CDR3 nucleotides read TGTGCCACCAGCAGACAGGGGGACGATGGCTACACCTTC. It codes for CATSRQGDDGYTF.

The V and J genes are TRBV3-1 (or the pseudogene TRBV3-2) and TRBJ2-3, with 9 bases identical to TRBD1. Losses at the gene ends were 6 bases for V and 4 bases for J; bases not matched to a gene: 5. Germline V gene data show CDR1 as LGHDT and CDR2 as YNNKEL (reference sequence). The CDR3 is made up of 14 amino acids. The CDR3 sequence is CASRNRGRSDTQYF. The CDR3 DNA follows: TGTGCCAGCAGAAACAGGGGGCGGTCAGATACGCAGTATTTT.

V usage is TRBV10-3 and J usage is TRBJ2-3, with D unclear. This CDR3 is 14 amino acids long. Per the germline V gene, CDR1 is ENHRY and CDR2 is SYGVKD. V dropped 0 bases and J dropped 4 bases, with 8 bases sitting between them. CDR3: CAISESLGPDTQYF. The CDR3, as DNA: TGTGCCATCAGTGAGTCACTGGGCCCAGATACGCAGTATTTT.

This sequence joins TRBV7-2 and TRBJ1-5; tentatively, D is TRBD1 (5 bases). Per the germline V gene, CDR1 is SGHTA and CDR2 is FQGNSA. This CDR3 is 15 amino acids long. V lost 5 bases and J 0 bases, leaving 11 bases between the germline ends. For the CDR3, the DNA is TGTGCCAGCAGCGAGATGAGGGGTAGCAATCAGCCCCAGCATTTT. Its translation is CASSEMRGSNQPQHF. The variable domain in full, completed from reference TRBV7-2 and TRBJ1-5, reads GAGVSQSPSNKVTEKGKDVELRCDPISGHTALYWYRQSLGQGLEFLIYFQGNSAPDKSGLPSDRFSAERTGGSVSTLTIQRTQQEDSAVYLCASSEMRGSNQPQHFGDGTRLSIL.

Only a few counts were recorded for this clone. This chain's CDR3 is CASSFRGIETQYF. The CDR3 DNA sequence: TGCGCCAGCAGCTTTCGAGGGATAGAGACCCAGTACTTC. This chain joins TRBV5-1 and TRBJ2-5; tentative D call: TRBD2 (5 bases). Germline lookup yields CDR1 SGHRS and CDR2 YFSETQ. The CDR3 length is 13 residues. Trimming pared 2 bases from V and 4 bases from J, leaving 9 bases between.

The J gene is TRBJ2-7, the V gene TRBV30, with D possibly being TRBD2 (6 bases). The CDR3 sequence is 14 residues long. Germline V gene sequence: CDR1 GTSNPN, CDR2 SVGIG (reference sequence). Trimming cost V 0 bases and J 6 bases, with 15 bases left between them. The CDR3 loop reads CAWSVISGGVEQYF. In DNA, the CDR3 is TGTGCCTGGAGTGTCATTAGCGGAGGGGTCGAGCAGTACTTC.

The chain couples TRBV19 to TRBJ1-6, with D possibly matching TRBD1 (6 bases). Trimming removed 4 bases from V and 5 bases from J, with 12 bases in between. This CDR3 has 15 residues. Germline V gene lookup returns CDR1 LNHDA and CDR2 SQIVND (reference sequence). This chain's CDR3 is CASSTGGSHNSPLHF. CDR3 in DNA: TGTGCCAGTAGTACCGGGGGCAGCCATAATTCACCCCTCCACTTT.

J is TRBJ2-7 and V is TRBV5-1, with D perhaps matching TRBD2 (6 bases). Between the trimmed V and J ends, which lost 4 bases and 2 bases, there was a span of 13 bases. The CDR3 contains 14 residues. CDR1 SGHRS and CDR2 YFSETQ come from the germline V gene. The CDR3 region has the DNA TGCGCCAGCAGCCTGGGACTTGACGCCTACGAGCAGTACTTC. This gives the protein CASSLGLDAYEQYF. Drawing the rest from reference TRBV5-1 and TRBJ2-7, the complete variable domain is KAGVTQTPRYLIKTRGQQVTLSCSPISGHRSVSWYQQTPGQGLQFLFEYFSETQRNKGNFPGRFSGRQFSNSRSEMNVSTLELGDSALYLCASSLGLDAYEQYFGPGTRLTVT.

This clone was recorded only once. The V call is TRBV12-3 or TRBV12-4, the J call TRBJ2-1; 10 positions agree with TRBD2. This CDR3 has 12 amino acids. The junction had 4 bases not matched to a gene; V was cut back by 6 bases and J by 11 bases. Here the CDR3 DNA reads TGTGCCAGCAGACCGGGACTAGCGAAGCAGTTCTTC. This codes for CASRPGLAKQFF.

V gene TRBV6-2 or TRBV6-3 combines with J gene TRBJ2-6; D call uncertain. The CDR3 runs 19 residues. V was pared by 5 bases and J by 0 bases, with 20 bases between. Germline V lookup: CDR1 MNHEY, CDR2 SVGEGT. CDR3 region: CASSVSRKNQYSGANVLTF. In DNA, the CDR3 is TGTGCCAGCAGTGTGAGCAGGAAAAATCAGTACTCTGGGGCCAACGTCCTGACTTTC.

The chain joins TRBV10-1 to TRBJ2-7; 9 bases map to TRBD1. Germline V gene sequence: CDR1 WNHNN, CDR2 SYGVQD (reference sequence). This CDR3 has 17 residues. The J segment lost 6 bases and the V segment lost 6 bases, leaving 18 bases of the junction unmatched. Here the CDR3 reads CASSGSSKDRGLREQYF. In nucleotides, the CDR3 is TGCGCCAGCAGCGGCTCTTCGAAGGACAGGGGATTGCGCGAGCAGTACTTC.

The V gene is TRBV19, the J gene TRBJ1-5; D remains unclear. The V end lost 3 bases, the J end lost 0 bases, and 9 bases lay between the germline ends. The CDR3 length is 15 residues. Germline V gene data show CDR1 as LNHDA and CDR2 as SQIVND (reference sequence). In nucleotides, the CDR3 is TGTGCCAGTAGTATTGGGCCCTATAGCAATCAGCCCCAGCATTTT. This gives the protein CASSIGPYSNQPQHF.

The chain couples TRBV19 to TRBJ1-1, with D tentatively TRBD1 (6 bases). V was cut by 6 bases and J by 7 bases, with 15 bases left in between. Germline values: CDR1 LNHDA, CDR2 SQIVND (reference sequence). The CDR3 is 13 amino acids. This CDR3 reads CASRKGGFGEAFF. CDR3 bases: TGTGCCAGTAGAAAAGGGGGGTTTGGTGAAGCTTTCTTT.

The chain uses TRBV19 and TRBJ1-4; D call uncertain. V dropped 5 bases and J dropped 5 bases, with 21 bases sitting between them. Germline values: CDR1 LNHDA, CDR2 SQIVND (reference sequence). The CDR3 extends over 17 amino acids. Here the CDR3 reads CASSFSGRAVSNEKLFF. The DNA of the CDR3 is TGTGCCAGTAGTTTCTCGGGAAGGGCCGTTTCGAATGAAAAACTGTTTTTT.

This chain uses TRBV15 with TRBJ1-1; no reliable D call. Trimming stripped 0 bases from V and 2 bases from J, with 7 bases between. The length of the CDR3 is 14 residues. Germline V gene lookup returns CDR1 LNHNV and CDR2 YYDKDF (reference sequence). CDR3 sequence: CATSRDYPNTEAFF. Written as DNA, the CDR3 is TGTGCCACCAGCAGAGATTACCCAAACACTGAAGCTTTCTTT.

The table lists this clone with a count of one. CDR3 residues: CASSQGGVGPSSYNEQFF. DNA of the CDR3: TGTGCCAGCAGCCAAGGGGGGGTCGGACCGAGCTCCTACAATGAGCAGTTCTTC. This chain connects TRBV3-1 (or the pseudogene TRBV3-2) to TRBJ2-1, with D possibly being TRBD2 (6 bases). Trimming removed 1 base at V and 0 bases at J, with 16 bases between. Looked up from germline, CDR1 is LGHDT and CDR2 is YNNKEL (reference sequence). There are 18 residues in the CDR3.

The CDR3 DNA follows: TGTGCCAGCAGTCGACCGACAACCGCTAACTATGGCTACACCTTC. It translates to CASSRPTTANYGYTF. The rearrangement joins TRBV7-2 to TRBJ1-2; D remains unclear. The CDR3 is 15 amino acids. Trimming removed 6 bases at V and 0 bases at J, with 14 bases between. CDR1 and CDR2 (germline): SGHTA, FQGNSA.

The V and J genes are TRBV10-3 and TRBJ2-1; D perhaps matches TRBD2 (6 bases). The V gene's germline CDR1 is ENHRY and CDR2 SYGVKD. The CDR3 has 13 amino acids. The ends were cut back, 6 bases at V and 5 bases at J, with 11 bases in the middle. The CDR3 bases are TGTGCCATCAGGGGACTCGTCAACAATGAGCAGTTCTTC. Translated, it gives CAIRGLVNNEQFF.

This clone was counted only a few times. This rearrangement joins TRBV7-6 to TRBJ1-5; no clear D. With 2 bases removed from V and 2 bases from J, the gap between germline ends came to 10 bases. CDR1 and CDR2 (germline): SGHVS, FNYEAQ. The CDR3 is 15 amino acids. CDR3 sequence (DNA): TGTGCCAGCAGCTTAACTTCCGGCCGCAATCAGCCCCAGCATTTT. Amino acids: CASSLTSGRNQPQHF.

V usage is TRBV25-1 and J usage is TRBJ2-3, with 16 bases lining up with TRBD2. The CDR3 length is 17 residues. Germline-derived CDR1 and CDR2 are MGHDK and SYGVNS. With V trimmed by 2 bases and J by 4 bases, 3 bases remained unmatched. In DNA form, the CDR3 reads TGTGCCAGCAGTGAACCGGGACTAGCGGGGGGGCCAGATACGCAGTATTTT. It translates to CASSEPGLAGGPDTQYF.

This sequence joins TRBV23-1 and TRBJ1-2; D is undetermined. TRBV23-1 is an open reading frame whose function is uncertain. V lost 1 base and J lost 4, with 13 bases in between. The length of the CDR3 is 15 residues. CDR3 sequence (DNA): TGCGCCAGCAGTCAATTGAAGGGTTCGAGCTATGGCTACACCTTC. It yields the protein CASSQLKGSSYGYTF.

The V and J genes are TRBV6-1 and TRBJ1-4; 8 positions agree with TRBD1. Germline CDR1 MNHNS, CDR2 SASEGT. The CDR3 extends over 14 amino acids. With V trimmed by 1 base and J by 10 bases, 5 bases remained unmatched. CDR3 region: CASSEGSGGGKLFF. CDR3 bases: TGTGCCAGCAGTGAAGGTTCAGGGGGCGGAAAACTGTTTTTT.

CDR3 DNA sequence: TGTGCCAGCGCGGAGGGACAGCAGAACTATGGCTACACCTTC. Amino acid sequence: CASAEGQQNYGYTF. V usage is TRBV28 and J usage is TRBJ1-2; 7 bases match TRBD1. Per the germline V gene, CDR1 is MDHEN and CDR2 is SYDVKM. This CDR3 has 14 residues. J lost 2 bases, V lost 8 bases, and 8 bases had no gene match.

The chain couples TRBV7-8 to TRBJ2-7; unclear D gene. The V gene lost 1 base and the J gene lost 4 bases, with 5 bases spanning the gap. Looked up from germline, CDR1 is SGHVS and CDR2 is FQNEAQ. The CDR3 has 12 residues. Written as DNA, the CDR3 is TGTGCCAGCAGCTTAGGAAGTTACGAGCAGTACTTC. This codes for CASSLGSYEQYF.